This T cell receptor beta chain appears in the sequencing data of a study of blood T cell repertoires in COVID-19. Study-wide background: Sources were T cells, B-cell-depleted T cells, or PBMCs; the material itself was cDNA or gDNA.

Here immunoSEQ multiplex PCR was the method, and the copy in TCRdb shows in-frame clones only, minus some. The sample carries tens of thousands of clones, approximately 83% recorded once. Patients of the Seattle cohort, enrolled during active infection, were followed longitudinally. This CDR3 contains 15 residues. Trimming removed 5 bases from V and 5 bases from J, with 18 bases in between. Per germline, CDR1 SGHTA and CDR2 FQGNSA. The sample consisted of peripheral blood. The sequence was collected from a man older than 75 with COVID-19, enrolled during active disease. The chain recombines TRBV7-2 with TRBJ1-1; perhaps TRBD1 as D (6 bases). CDR3 nucleotides: TGTGCCAGCAGCCAAGGGGTGGGGGCGCCGACTGAAGCTTTCTTT. Its translation is CASSQGVGAPTEAFF. Full variable domain (rest looked up from reference TRBV7-2 and TRBJ1-1): GAGVSQSPSNKVTEKGKDVELRCDPISGHTALYWYRQSLGQGLEFLIYFQGNSAPDKSGLPSDRFSAERTGGSVSTLTIQRTQQEDSAVYLCASSQGVGAPTEAFFGQGTRLTVV.